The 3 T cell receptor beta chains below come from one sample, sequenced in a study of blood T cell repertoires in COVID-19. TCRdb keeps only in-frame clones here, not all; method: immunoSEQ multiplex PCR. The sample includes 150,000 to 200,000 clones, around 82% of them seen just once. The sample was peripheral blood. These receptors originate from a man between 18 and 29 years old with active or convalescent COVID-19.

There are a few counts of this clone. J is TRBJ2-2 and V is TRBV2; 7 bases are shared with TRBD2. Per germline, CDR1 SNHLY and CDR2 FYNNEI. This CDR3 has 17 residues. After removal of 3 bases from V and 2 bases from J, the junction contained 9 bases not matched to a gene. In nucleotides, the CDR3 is TGTGCCAGCAGTGAGCGATCTAGCGGAGGTAACACCGGGGAGCTGTTTTTT. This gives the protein CASSERSSGGNTGELFF.

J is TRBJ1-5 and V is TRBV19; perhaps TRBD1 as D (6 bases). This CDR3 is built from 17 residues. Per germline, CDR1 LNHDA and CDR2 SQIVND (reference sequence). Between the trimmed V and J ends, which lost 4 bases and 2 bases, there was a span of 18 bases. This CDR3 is CASSRTSGTRGNQPQHF. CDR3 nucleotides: TGTGCCAGTAGTAGGACTTCCGGGACACGAGGCAATCAGCCCCAGCATTTT.

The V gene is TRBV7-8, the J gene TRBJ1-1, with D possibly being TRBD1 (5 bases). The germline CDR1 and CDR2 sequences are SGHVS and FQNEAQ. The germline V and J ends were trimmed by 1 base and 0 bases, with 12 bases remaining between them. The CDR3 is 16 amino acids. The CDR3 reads CASSLGLGTLNTEAFF. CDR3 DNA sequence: TGTGCCAGCAGCTTAGGATTAGGGACTTTGAACACTGAAGCTTTCTTT.